This T cell receptor (beta chain) appears in the sequencing data of a study of blood T cell repertoires in COVID-19. The CDR3 sequence is 15 residues long. V lost 8 bases and J 2 bases, leaving 17 bases between the germline ends. Per germline, CDR1 SNHLY and CDR2 FYNNEI. The repertoire was sequenced with immunoSEQ multiplex PCR; TCRdb's copy has only in-frame clones and lacks some. The sample consists of 200,000 to 300,000 clones, around 88% of them appearing once. The J gene is TRBJ2-3, the V gene TRBV2; maybe TRBD1 (5 bases). The sequence was obtained from a woman in her thirties or forties with acute COVID-19. Sample: PBMCs or T cells enriched from blood (not recorded which). The CDR3: CASGDWGRDTDTQYF. The CDR3 DNA reads as TGTGCCAGCGGGGATTGGGGCCGAGACACAGATACGCAGTATTTT.